Included here is one T cell receptor (beta chain) sequence, with context. The antigen is undetermined. This sample is drawn from a study of T cell responses to AZD1222 COVID-19 vaccine. Regarding the study as a whole: Clonal diversity was possibly underestimated; the donors were predominantly white British and more often female.

The CDR3 has 17 amino acids. V shed 3 bases, J shed 8 bases, and the junction held 13 bases outside the gene matches. The germline V gene encodes CDR1 KGHSH and CDR2 LQKENI. Produced via immunoSEQ multiplex PCR; TCRdb's table is partial and in-frame only. The table has 100,000 or so clones, nearly 90% seen once; the top ten hold 2.9%. The clonotype comes from an adult in good health. The chain uses TRBV18 and TRBJ2-4, with 10 bases matching TRBD2. The specimen comprised peripheral blood, sampled on day 0 of AZD1222 vaccination. In DNA, the CDR3 is TGTGCCAGCTCACCCCGAATCGCTAGCGGGGGACAAGACATTCAGTACTTC. This sequence encodes CASSPRIASGGQDIQYF.